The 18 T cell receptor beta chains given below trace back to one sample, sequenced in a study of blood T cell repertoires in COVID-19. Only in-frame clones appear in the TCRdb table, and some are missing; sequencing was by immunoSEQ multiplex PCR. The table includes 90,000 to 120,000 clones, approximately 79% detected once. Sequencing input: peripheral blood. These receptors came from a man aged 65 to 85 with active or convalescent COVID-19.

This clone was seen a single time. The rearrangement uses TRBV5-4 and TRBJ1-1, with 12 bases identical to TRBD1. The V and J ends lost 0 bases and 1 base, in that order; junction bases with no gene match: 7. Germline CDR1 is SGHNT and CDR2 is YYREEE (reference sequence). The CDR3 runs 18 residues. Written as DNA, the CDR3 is TGTGCCAGCAGCTTGGCGGGACAGGGGGCGAAATCGAACACTGAAGCTTTCTTT. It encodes CASSLAGQGAKSNTEAFF.

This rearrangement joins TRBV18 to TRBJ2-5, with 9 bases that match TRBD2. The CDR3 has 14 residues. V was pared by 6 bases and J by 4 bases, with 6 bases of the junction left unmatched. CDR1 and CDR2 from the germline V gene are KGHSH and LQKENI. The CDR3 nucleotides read TGTGCCAGCTCTTCGCGGGGGGGCGGAGAGACCCAGTACTTC. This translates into CASSSRGGGETQYF.

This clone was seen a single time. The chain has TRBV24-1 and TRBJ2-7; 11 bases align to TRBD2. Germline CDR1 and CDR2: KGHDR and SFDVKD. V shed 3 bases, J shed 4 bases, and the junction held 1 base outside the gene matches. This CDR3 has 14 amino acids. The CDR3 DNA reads TGTGCCACCAGTGATCCTAGCGGGAGGTACGAGCAGTACTTC. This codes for CATSDPSGRYEQYF.

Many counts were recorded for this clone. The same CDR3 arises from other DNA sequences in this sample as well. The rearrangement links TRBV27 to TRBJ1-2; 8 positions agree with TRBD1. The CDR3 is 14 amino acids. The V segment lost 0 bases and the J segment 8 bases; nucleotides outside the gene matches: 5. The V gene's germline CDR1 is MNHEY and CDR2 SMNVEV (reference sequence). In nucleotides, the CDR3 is TGTGCCAGCAGTTTATCAAGGACAGGGCAAGGCTACACCTTC. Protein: CASSLSRTGQGYTF.

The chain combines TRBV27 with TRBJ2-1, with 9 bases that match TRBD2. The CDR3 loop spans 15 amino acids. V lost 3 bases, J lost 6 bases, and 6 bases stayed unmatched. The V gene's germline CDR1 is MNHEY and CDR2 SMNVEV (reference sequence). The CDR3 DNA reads TGTGCCAGCAGTTTCGGGCTAGCGGGAACCAATGAGCAGTTCTTC. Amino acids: CASSFGLAGTNEQFF.

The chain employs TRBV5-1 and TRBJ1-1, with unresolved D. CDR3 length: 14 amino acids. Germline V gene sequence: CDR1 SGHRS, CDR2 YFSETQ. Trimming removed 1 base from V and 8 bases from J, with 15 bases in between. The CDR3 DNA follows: TGCGCCAGCAGCTTGAGTGGTTTGGGAGGGGAAGCTTTCTTT. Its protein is CASSLSGLGGEAFF.

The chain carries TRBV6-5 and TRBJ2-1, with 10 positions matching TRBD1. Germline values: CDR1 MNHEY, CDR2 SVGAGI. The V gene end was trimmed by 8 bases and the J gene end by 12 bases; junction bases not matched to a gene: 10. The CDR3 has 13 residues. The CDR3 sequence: CASSTGGLSGQFF. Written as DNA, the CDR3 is TGTGCCAGCTCGACAGGGGGCCTCTCGGGGCAGTTCTTC.

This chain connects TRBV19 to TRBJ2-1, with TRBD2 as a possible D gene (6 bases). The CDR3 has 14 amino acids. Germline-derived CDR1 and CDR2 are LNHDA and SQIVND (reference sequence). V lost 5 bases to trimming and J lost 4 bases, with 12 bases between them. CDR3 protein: CASSGPGLYNEQFF. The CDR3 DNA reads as TGTGCCAGTAGTGGCCCGGGACTTTACAATGAGCAGTTCTTC.

The CDR3 sequence: CASSLGAQGIYEQYF. The CDR3 nucleotides are TGCGCCAGCAGCTTGGGAGCGCAGGGCATCTACGAGCAGTACTTC. The chain carries TRBV5-1 and TRBJ2-7; D is possibly TRBD1 (5 bases). The CDR3 consists of 15 residues. Between the trimmed V and J ends, which lost 0 bases and 3 bases, there was a span of 13 bases. CDR1 is SGHRS and CDR2 is YFSETQ in the germline V gene. Drawing the rest from reference TRBV5-1 and TRBJ2-7, the complete variable domain is KAGVTQTPRYLIKTRGQQVTLSCSPISGHRSVSWYQQTPGQGLQFLFEYFSETQRNKGNFPGRFSGRQFSNSRSEMNVSTLELGDSALYLCASSLGAQGIYEQYFGPGTRLTVT.

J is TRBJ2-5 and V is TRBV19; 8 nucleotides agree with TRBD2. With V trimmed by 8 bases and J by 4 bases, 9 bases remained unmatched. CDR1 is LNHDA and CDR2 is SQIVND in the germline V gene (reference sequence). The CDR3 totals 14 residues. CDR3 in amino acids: CASGASGSGETQYF. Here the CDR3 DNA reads TGTGCCAGTGGGGCAAGCGGGAGCGGAGAGACCCAGTACTTC. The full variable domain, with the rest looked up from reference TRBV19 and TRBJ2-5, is DGGITQSPKYLFRKEGQNVTLSCEQNLNHDAMYWYRQDPGQGLRLIYYSQIVNDFQKGDIAEGYSVSREKKESFPLTVTSAQKNPTAFYLCASGASGSGETQYFGPGTRLLVL.

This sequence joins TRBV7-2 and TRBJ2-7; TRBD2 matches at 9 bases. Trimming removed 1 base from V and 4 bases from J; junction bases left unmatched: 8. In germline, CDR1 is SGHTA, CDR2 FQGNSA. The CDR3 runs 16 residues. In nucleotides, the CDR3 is TGTGCCAGCAGCTTAGTGGCTAGCGGGACCCATTACGAGCAGTACTTC. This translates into CASSLVASGTHYEQYF.

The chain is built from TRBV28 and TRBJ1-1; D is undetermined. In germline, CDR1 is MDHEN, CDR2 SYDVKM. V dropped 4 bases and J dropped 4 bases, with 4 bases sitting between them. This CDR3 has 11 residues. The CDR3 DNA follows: TGTGCCAGCAGTTCCGGCACTGAAGCTTTCTTT. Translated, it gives CASSSGTEAFF.

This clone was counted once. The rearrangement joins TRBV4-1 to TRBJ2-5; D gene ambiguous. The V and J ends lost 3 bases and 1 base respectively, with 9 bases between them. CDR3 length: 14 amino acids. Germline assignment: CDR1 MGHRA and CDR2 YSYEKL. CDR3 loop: CASSHAGTQETQYF. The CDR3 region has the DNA TGCGCCAGCAGCCACGCAGGTACCCAAGAGACCCAGTACTTC.

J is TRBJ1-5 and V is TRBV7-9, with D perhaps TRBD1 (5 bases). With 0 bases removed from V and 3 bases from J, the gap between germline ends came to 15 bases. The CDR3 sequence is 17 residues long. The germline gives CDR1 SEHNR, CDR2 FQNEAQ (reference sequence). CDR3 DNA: TGTGCCAGCAGCTTAGCCCGCGGCGACAGAATCAATCAGCCCCAGCATTTT. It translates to CASSLARGDRINQPQHF.

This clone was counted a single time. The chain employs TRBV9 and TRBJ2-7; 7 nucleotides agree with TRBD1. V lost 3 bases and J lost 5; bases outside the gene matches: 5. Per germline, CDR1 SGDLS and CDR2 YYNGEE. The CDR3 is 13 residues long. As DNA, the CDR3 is TGTGCCAGCAGCGCAACAGGGGCGAACGAGCAGTACTTC. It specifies CASSATGANEQYF.

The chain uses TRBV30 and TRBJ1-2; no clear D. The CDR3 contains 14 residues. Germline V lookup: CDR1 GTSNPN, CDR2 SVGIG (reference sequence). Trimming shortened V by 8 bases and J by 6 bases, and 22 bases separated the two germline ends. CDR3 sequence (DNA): TGTGCCCAAACCCGAGGCACCGGCGGGGATGGCTACACCTTC. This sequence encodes CAQTRGTGGDGYTF.

CDR3 coding DNA: TGTGCCAGTAGGACAGGGGGTAGCAATCAGCCCCAGCATTTT. It is translated as CASRTGGSNQPQHF. The rearrangement links TRBV19 to TRBJ1-5; 9 nucleotides match TRBD1. Unmatched junction bases numbered 0, after V lost 6 bases and J lost 0 bases. The CDR3 has 14 residues. Germline-derived CDR1 and CDR2 are LNHDA and SQIVND (reference sequence). The full variable domain, with the rest looked up from reference TRBV19 and TRBJ1-5, is DGGITQSPKYLFRKEGQNVTLSCEQNLNHDAMYWYRQDPGQGLRLIYYSQIVNDFQKGDIAEGYSVSREKKESFPLTVTSAQKNPTAFYLCASRTGGSNQPQHFGDGTRLSIL.

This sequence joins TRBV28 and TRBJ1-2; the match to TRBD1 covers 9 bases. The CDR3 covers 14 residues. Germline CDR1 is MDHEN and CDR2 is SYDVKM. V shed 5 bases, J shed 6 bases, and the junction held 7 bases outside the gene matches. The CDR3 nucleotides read TGTGCCAGCAGTCCCTGGACAGGGGTGGATGGCTACACCTTC. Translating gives CASSPWTGVDGYTF.